Each of the 26 T cell receptor beta chains below was sequenced from the same sample in a study of T cells expressing NK-cell markers. TCRdb re-called the 5' RACE reads; every CDR3 protein appears as one record, without DNA. Its listing shows fewer than 300,000 distinct CDR3 sequences. Sample: blood T cells: a sorted CD56 or NKG2C T cell subset, CD4+ or CD8+ T cells, or bulk PBMC T cells (not recorded which). The receptors stem from a woman between 18 and 70 years old in good health.

The chain joins TRBV7-9 to TRBJ2-5; the TCRdb call, TRBD2, lacks DNA for checking. The CDR3 runs to 15 residues. CDR1 is SEHNR, CDR2 FQNEAQ, per germline (reference sequence). CDR3 loop: CASSLGGGRQETQYF.

This chain connects TRBV20-1 to TRBJ1-1. From germline, CDR1 is DFQATT and CDR2 SNEGSKA (reference sequence). The CDR3 covers 13 residues. The CDR3 loop reads CSAKAAMNTEAFF.

The V call is TRBV27, the J call TRBJ2-1; TCRdb indicates TRBD2, and absent DNA this call remains unverified. The CDR3 sequence is 16 residues long. Germline V lookup: CDR1 MNHEY, CDR2 SMNVEV (reference sequence). CDR3 amino acids: CASSYSPTSGSYEQFF.

V usage is TRBV24-1 and J usage is TRBJ1-2. The CDR3 runs 14 residues. In germline, CDR1 is KGHDR, CDR2 SFDVKD. CDR3 residues: CATSDFGQFYGYTF.

The J gene is TRBJ1-2, the V gene TRBV5-1; absent DNA, TCRdb's TRBD1 call cannot be checked. Looked up from germline, CDR1 is SGHRS and CDR2 is YFSETQ. CDR3 length: 18 amino acids. The CDR3 is CASSPRSGTGASNYGYTF.

The rearrangement joins TRBV20-1 to TRBJ2-3; as DNA is missing, the TRBD1 call by TCRdb cannot be tested. The CDR3 has 15 amino acids. The germline gives CDR1 DFQATT, CDR2 SNEGSKA (reference sequence). The CDR3 here is CSARVPGIPGGSQYF.

The chain is built from TRBV5-1 and TRBJ1-4; the TCRdb D gene call, TRBD1, has no DNA to confirm it. CDR3 length equals 15 residues. CDR1 and CDR2 (germline): SGHRS, YFSETQ. The CDR3: CASSLAGGSNEKLFF.

This CDR3 reads CSARDLAERVTDTQYF. This chain uses TRBV20-1 with TRBJ2-3; TCRdb proposes TRBD2, but this gene call is untestable without DNA. Germline CDR1 reads DFQATT; CDR2 reads SNEGSKA (reference sequence). This CDR3 spans 16 amino acids.

The chain has TRBV7-9 and TRBJ1-6. This CDR3 has 11 residues. Per germline, CDR1 SEHNR and CDR2 FQNEAQ (reference sequence). CDR3 in amino acids: CASSSGPPLHF. Variable domain in full (rest from reference TRBV7-9 and TRBJ1-6): DTGVSQNPRHKITKRGQNVTFRCDPISEHNRLYWYRQTLGQGPEFLTYFQNEAQLEKSRLLSDRFSAERPKGSFSTLEIQRTEQGDSAMYLCASSSGPPLHFGNGTRLTVT.

The chain uses TRBV7-3 and TRBJ2-1; TCRdb picks TRBD2, but there is no DNA to check that call. The length of the CDR3 is 17 residues. In germline, CDR1 is SGHTA, CDR2 FQGTGA. The CDR3 spells CASSKGGLAANHNEQFF.

The rearrangement links TRBV9 to TRBJ2-1; TCRdb proposes TRBD1, but this gene call is untestable without DNA. Germline V gene lookup returns CDR1 SGDLS and CDR2 YYNGEE. The CDR3 loop spans 15 amino acids. The CDR3 loop reads CASSDGGAPYNEQFF.

The chain links TRBV29-1 to TRBJ2-3; without DNA, the TCRdb call of TRBD2 cannot be checked. Germline CDR1 reads SQVTM; CDR2 reads ANQGSEA. This CDR3 has 15 residues. The CDR3 region is CSVRAGRTSTDTQYF.

This rearrangement joins TRBV4-1 to TRBJ2-2; TCRdb's D call of TRBD2 is untestable without DNA. This CDR3 has 17 amino acids. Germline-derived CDR1 and CDR2 are MGHRA and YSYEKL. CDR3 in amino acids: CASSQDRLKPNTGELFF.

V gene TRBV12-3 or TRBV12-4 combines with J gene TRBJ1-6. The CDR3 runs to 16 residues. CDR3 region: CASSQSSSLNNSPLHF.

The CDR3 reads CSAQNSNQPQHF. The rearrangement uses TRBV20-1 and TRBJ1-5. The length of the CDR3 is 12 residues. Germline V gives CDR1 DFQATT, CDR2 SNEGSKA (reference sequence).

CDR3 sequence: CSARDHAGGANTGELFF. The chain uses TRBV20-1 and TRBJ2-2; absent DNA, TCRdb's TRBD1 call cannot be checked. The CDR3 totals 17 residues. The germline gives CDR1 DFQATT, CDR2 SNEGSKA (reference sequence).

This chain joins TRBV2 and TRBJ2-2. CDR3 length: 15 residues. In germline, CDR1 is SNHLY, CDR2 FYNNEI. The chain's CDR3 is CASRTTQLDTGELFF.

V and J are TRBV5-1 and TRBJ2-1; TCRdb's D gene call, TRBD2, goes unchecked for lack of DNA. Per the germline V gene, CDR1 is SGHRS and CDR2 is YFSETQ. The CDR3 has 15 amino acids. CDR3: CASSPAGSSYNEQFF.

The chain combines TRBV9 with TRBJ2-4; TCRdb's D call of TRBD1 is untestable without DNA. This CDR3 is built from 18 residues. The germline gives CDR1 SGDLS, CDR2 YYNGEE. The CDR3 is CASSVCGREALAKNIQYF. The full variable domain, its missing parts supplied by reference TRBV9 and TRBJ2-4, is DSGVTQTPKHLITATGQRVTLRCSPRSGDLSVYWYQQSLDQGLQFLIQYYNGEERAKGNILERFSAQQFPDLHSELNLSSLELGDSALYFCASSVCGREALAKNIQYFGAGTRLSVL.

V and J are TRBV7-7 and TRBJ2-1; TCRdb's D call, TRBD2, is unchecked because there is no DNA. Germline CDR1 and CDR2: SSHAT and FNYEAQ (reference sequence). The CDR3 sequence is 17 residues long. The CDR3 spells CASSLASRASGYNEQFF.

V and J are TRBV7-6 and TRBJ2-1. The CDR3 covers 12 residues. CDR1 is SGHVS and CDR2 is FNYEAQ in the germline V gene. The CDR3 loop is CASARANNEQFF.

The chain links TRBV11-2 to TRBJ1-2; TCRdb picks TRBD1, but there is no DNA to check that call. The germline V gene encodes CDR1 SGHAT and CDR2 FQNNGV. This CDR3 has 16 amino acids. The CDR3 loop reads CASSPRGDRVGYGYTF.

The chain employs TRBV12-3 or TRBV12-4 and TRBJ1-1. The CDR3 is 13 amino acids. CDR3 region: CASKQTENTEAFF.

The V gene is TRBV20-1, the J gene TRBJ2-2; TCRdb designates TRBD2, a call that cannot be tested without DNA. This CDR3 is built from 15 residues. Germline V CDR1 and CDR2: DFQATT, SNEGSKA (reference sequence). This CDR3 reads CSAREGGRTTGELFF.

This chain links TRBV3-1 with TRBJ1-2. Germline V lookup: CDR1 LGHDT, CDR2 YNNKEL (reference sequence). CDR3 length equals 18 residues. The CDR3 spells CASSQDRWEAVGDYGYTF.

J is TRBJ2-5 and V is TRBV20-1; absent DNA, TCRdb's TRBD1 call cannot be checked. The CDR3 runs to 13 residues. CDR1 and CDR2 from the germline V gene are DFQATT and SNEGSKA (reference sequence). The CDR3: CSAPRDIGETQYF.